This is a list of T cell receptor beta chains from one sample in a study of T cell repertoires in cytomegalovirus infection. MiXCR, run by TCRdb on the reads, gives a single entry per CDR3 protein. Here the sample spans about 300,000 distinct CDR3 sequences, roughly a tenth being singletons. Sequencing input: PBMCs. The receptors stem from a human donor in good health (CMV status not recorded). Some clones in this sample may be carry-over from other donors' samples. The CDR3 runs from the conserved cysteine through the conserved F or W. A D gene is named only where the DNA matches it firmly. Clone size, where shown, is once, few, many, or a class for clones that have expanded.

TRBJ2-2 14 many TRBV2 TRBD2 CASSVAGDTGELFF TGTGCCAGCAGTGTCGCGGGGGACACCGGGGAGCTGTTTTTT
TRBJ1-4 14 many TRBV20-1 TRBD1 CSARRGQGALKLFF TGCAGTGCTAGGAGGGGACAGGGGGCTTTAAAACTGTTTTTT
TRBJ1-2 11 few TRBV12-3/TRBV12-4 . CASSFGIGYTF TGTGCCAGCAGTTTCGGCATCGGCTACACCTTC
TRBJ2-5 14 many TRBV2 . CASSPPGVQETQYF TGTGCCAGCAGCCCCCCCGGGGTCCAAGAGACCCAGTACTTC
TRBJ2-3 14 many TRBV9 . CASSVGYSTDTQYF TGTGCCAGCAGCGTAGGGTACAGCACAGATACGCAGTATTTT
TRBJ2-2 15 . TRBV29-1 TRBD1 CSVEPTGGHGGELFF TGCAGCGTTGAACCAACAGGGGGACATGGGGGGGAGCTGTTTTTT
TRBJ2-1 14 . TRBV18 TRBD1 CASSPGTDNNEQFF TGTGCCAGCTCACCAGGGACAGACAACAATGAGCAGTTCTTC
TRBJ2-5 12 once TRBV20-1 . CRDGTNQETQYF TGCAGGGACGGCACCAACCAAGAGACCCAGTACTTC
TRBJ2-1 15 few TRBV28 TRBD2 CASSPLAGGPNEQFF TGTGCCAGCAGCCCTCTAGCGGGGGGGCCCAATGAGCAGTTCTTC
TRBJ2-6 16 . TRBV12-3/TRBV12-4 . CASSLARAVGANVLTF TGTGCCAGCAGTTTAGCCAGGGCGGTAGGGGCCAACGTCCTGACTTTC
TRBJ2-6 17 many TRBV20-1 . CSAEGTDAFSGANVLTF TGCAGTGCGGAAGGGACGGATGCGTTCTCTGGGGCCAACGTCCTGACTTTC
TRBJ2-2 15 many TRBV2 TRBD2 CASRGGMADTGELFF TGTGCCAGCAGGGGGGGGATGGCGGACACCGGGGAGCTGTTTTTT
TRBJ1-1 14 many TRBV7-9 . CASSLSRDFGGAFF TGTGCCAGCAGCTTATCGCGGGACTTCGGTGGGGCTTTCTTT
TRBJ2-3 12 many TRBV7-9 . CASSPGHGTQYF TGTGCCAGCAGCCCCGGACATGGTACGCAGTATTTT
TRBJ1-2 15 many TRBV7-6 TRBD1 CASSAPGQGWDGYTF TGTGCCAGCAGCGCTCCGGGACAGGGGTGGGATGGCTACACCTTC
TRBJ2-3 17 many TRBV6-4 TRBD2 CASSLLPGLGGSDTQYF TGTGCCAGCAGTCTTCTTCCGGGACTAGGCGGCTCAGATACGCAGTATTTT
TRBJ2-1 14 many TRBV20-1 . CSSEGPYSYNEQFF TGCAGTTCCGAGGGGCCGTACTCCTACAATGAGCAGTTCTTC
TRBJ1-5 15 few TRBV28 TRBD1 CASSPTGVRDQPQHF TGTGCCAGCAGTCCGACAGGGGTACGGGATCAGCCCCAGCATTTT
TRBJ1-4 14 many TRBV7-9 . CASSSLMANEKLFF TGTGCCAGCAGCTCCTTGATGGCTAATGAAAAACTGTTTTTT
TRBJ1-6 20 many TRBV7-9 TRBD1 CASSSSRTGRLAFYNSPLHF TGTGCCAGCAGCTCAAGCCGGACAGGGCGCCTGGCCTTTTATAATTCACCCCTCCACTTT
TRBJ2-1 19 many TRBV7-3 TRBD2 CASSASGLAGGDRYNEQFF TGTGCCAGCAGCGCTTCGGGACTAGCGGGGGGAGATCGCTACAATGAGCAGTTCTTC
TRBJ1-5 16 many TRBV20-1 . CSAGDGQGYSNQPQHF TGCAGTGCTGGGGACGGGCAGGGGTATAGCAATCAGCCCCAGCATTTT
TRBJ1-1 14 . TRBV6-5 . CASSSLRGNTEASF TGTGCCAGCAGTTCCCTCAGAGGGAACACTGAAGCTTCCTTT
TRBJ2-2 14 many TRBV28 . CASSLYREGGELFF TGTGCCAGCAGCCTATACAGGGAAGGCGGGGAGCTGTTTTTT
TRBJ2-1 13 . TRBV29-1 . CSVGGTLAREQFF TGCAGCGTTGGGGGGACCCTAGCTCGTGAGCAGTTCTTC
TRBJ2-1 17 many TRBV5-1 TRBD2 CASSASLLAGFYNEQFF TGCGCCAGCAGCGCCTCGCTACTAGCGGGATTCTACAATGAGCAGTTCTTC
TRBJ2-5 15 many TRBV5-1 TRBD1 CASSPWDSGLETQYF TGCGCCAGCAGCCCATGGGACAGCGGTTTGGAGACCCAGTACTTC
TRBJ2-7 15 many TRBV7-9 TRBD1 CASSLVRGRVYEQYF TGTGCCAGCAGCTTAGTGAGGGGGCGCGTGTACGAGCAGTACTTC
TRBJ1-1 14 many TRBV28 . CASSRHRDNTEAFF TGTGCCAGCAGTCGTCACAGGGACAACACTGAAGCTTTCTTT
TRBJ2-3 14 . TRBV6-5 . CASSTTGPTDTQYF TGTGCCAGCAGTACGACGGGGCCCACAGATACGCAGTATTTT
TRBJ1-2 19 many TRBV7-8 . CASSPEWGSQSSITYGYTF TGTGCCAGCAGCCCAGAGTGGGGGTCCCAATCCTCAATAACCTATGGCTACACCTTC
TRBJ1-2 15 many TRBV4-2 . CASSQDGTHNYGYTF TGTGCCAGCAGCCAAGATGGGACCCACAACTATGGCTACACCTTC
TRBJ1-4 17 many TRBV28 . CASSFFPGKVSNEKLFF TGTGCCAGCAGTTTCTTTCCAGGGAAAGTTTCTAATGAAAAACTGTTTTTT
TRBJ2-3 16 many TRBV5-5 . CASSLLGLAFTDTQYF TGTGCCAGCAGCCTTCTGGGGCTAGCCTTCACAGATACGCAGTATTTT
TRBJ2-3 14 . TRBV4-3 . CASSQVLGSGTQYF TGCGCCAGCAGCCAGGTCTTGGGCTCAGGTACGCAGTATTTT
TRBJ1-5 12 . TRBV28 . CAGTDDNQPQHF TGTGCCGGTACAGACGACAATCAGCCCCAGCATTTT
TRBJ1-1 13 many TRBV29-1 . CSAALGRGTEAFF TGCAGCGCCGCTCTTGGCAGGGGCACTGAAGCTTTCTTT
TRBJ2-3 13 . TRBV25-1 TRBD2 CASGAGDTDTQYF TGTGCCAGCGGAGCGGGGGATACAGATACGCAGTATTTT
TRBJ1-1 14 few TRBV4-3 . CASSQGAQGQGAFF TGCGCCAGCAGCCAAGGGGCCCAAGGTCAGGGAGCTTTCTTT
TRBJ1-3 14 many TRBV28 . CASRVEGSGNTIYF TGTGCCAGCAGGGTGGAGGGCTCTGGAAACACCATATATTTT
TRBJ1-1 17 few TRBV7-9 . CASSFPSGTNAIPEAFF TGTGCCAGCAGCTTTCCGTCCGGGACTAACGCTATCCCTGAAGCTTTCTTT
TRBJ2-5 13 many TRBV29-1 . CSVVNRVRETQYF TGCAGCGTCGTAAACAGGGTTAGGGAGACCCAGTACTTC
TRBJ2-7 15 . TRBV5-5 . CASSLVARGNYEQYF TGTGCCAGCAGCTTGGTAGCTCGCGGTAACTACGAGCAGTACTTC
TRBJ2-2 21 few TRBV2 TRBD2 CAFKRGFPRGGKATNTGELFF TGTGCCTTCAAGCGGGGGTTCCCCAGAGGGGGAAAAGCCACGAACACCGGGGAGCTGTTTTTT
TRBJ2-6 19 few TRBV15 TRBD1 CATSPLRTGSYSGANVLTF TGTGCCACCAGCCCCCTACGGACAGGCTCCTACTCTGGGGCCAACGTCCTGACTTTC
TRBJ2-7 14 many TRBV7-2 TRBD1 CASSPDRGSYEQYF TGTGCCAGCAGCCCCGACAGGGGCTCCTACGAGCAGTACTTC
TRBJ2-2 14 many TRBV7-9 . CASRGDTNTGELFF TGTGCCAGCAGGGGGGACACGAACACCGGGGAGCTGTTTTTT
TRBJ2-1 17 many TRBV7-2 TRBD2 CASSSFALAGVYNEQFF TGTGCCAGCAGCTCCTTTGCCCTAGCGGGGGTATACAATGAGCAGTTCTTC
TRBJ2-1 16 . TRBV25-1 TRBD2 CASRGGELAGGNEQFF TGTGCCAGCAGAGGGGGGGAACTAGCGGGGGGAAATGAGCAGTTCTTC
TRBJ2-1 17 many TRBV2 TRBD1 CASSEADRVLGRNEQFF TGTGCCAGCAGTGAAGCCGACAGGGTCCTTGGACGTAATGAGCAGTTCTTC
TRBJ1-6 16 . TRBV12-3/TRBV12-4 TRBD1 CASRPRGQGALSPLHF TGTGCCAGCAGACCCCGTGGACAGGGGGCGCTTTCACCCCTCCACTTT